This T cell receptor (beta chain) was retrieved from a study of CD8+ T cells in alopecia areata. Study conclusions and caveats: Lesional tissue from the scalp (especially in alopecia totalis/universalis) showed higher clonality than normal scalp. Sequencing of scalp samples also captures resident alphabeta T cells of normal skin.

Treatment described: oral pan-JAK inhibitor, 5-10 mg twice daily. Alopecia areata patients had lesional scalp punch biopsies and peripheral blood taken from them. The CDR3 spans 13 residues. CDR1 is SQVTM, CDR2 ANQGSEA, per germline. V shed 7 bases and J shed 7 bases, with 17 bases lying between them. This clone was recorded a few times. Its antigen is unknown. Extracted RNA was reverse transcribed, and the resulting cDNA served as sequencing template. The assay was immunoSEQ multiplex PCR, and TCRdb's table has in-frame clones only and misses some. The sample has 200,000 to 250,000 clones, 55% to 70% seen once.

This TCR came from a human donor with alopecia areata. The rearrangement uses TRBV29-1 and TRBJ1-5; D is possibly TRBD1 (6 bases). Here the sequenced sample was CD4+ T cells sorted from blood, taken at week 4, from a patient treated with tofacitinib. The DNA of the CDR3 is TGCAGCGCCCCTGGGGAGGGGGGACAGCCCCAGCATTTT. This gives the protein CSAPGEGGQPQHF.